This T cell receptor beta chain was sequenced for a study of cytomegalovirus exposure and HLA in healthy donors. Points on this clone: What it recognizes is unknown.

General observations from the study: The study flagged around 150 TCR beta chains as cytomegalovirus-associated.

V was cut by 0 bases and J by 10 bases, with 19 bases left in between. The CDR3 is 16 amino acids. Germline CDR1 is LGHNA and CDR2 is YSLEER. TCRdb's table, derived via immunoSEQ multiplex PCR, lists solely in-frame clones and lacks some. The sample lists about 53,000 clones; approximately 90% were seen once. This chain uses TRBV4-3 with TRBJ1-5, with D possibly TRBD1 on 6 matching bases. The specimen sequenced was PBMCs. The receptor's source is a man between 18 and 29 years old in good health and CMV-seronegative. CDR3: CASSQDSGGAFSPQHF. CDR3 nucleotides: TGCGCCAGCAGCCAAGATAGTGGGGGGGCTTTTTCTCCCCAGCATTTT.